The 8 T cell receptor beta chains below come from one sample, sequenced in a study of shared clonotypes between healthy human individuals (TCRdb year 2020). Libraries were built with the immunoSEQ multiplex PCR assay. The table was pulled from immuneACCESS by TCRdb, which kept in-frame rearrangements only. Such tables lose some clones; where checked, under half of the loss comes from unresolved V genes, and the rest has no known cause. The sample yields approximately 1,500,000 clones; 98% were counted once. The biggest ten clones account for 0.45% of the sample. Source material: naive CD4+ T cells sorted from blood. The sample's cell subset or site, from its label and the paper: CD45RA+ positively selected. All receptors derive from a man aged 30 to 39 in good health.

The chain recombines TRBV19 with TRBJ2-7; D call uncertain. V was clipped by 3 bases and J by 4 bases, with 25 bases between them. Looked up from germline, CDR1 is LNHDA and CDR2 is SQIVND (reference sequence). The CDR3 totals 18 residues. CDR3 DNA sequence: TGTGCCAGTAGTATGCGGTATAATGGGCCAAGCGACAAGTACGAGCAGTACTTC. Translation: CASSMRYNGPSDKYEQYF.

V and J are TRBV6-1 and TRBJ2-5; no reliable D call. Germline assignment: CDR1 MNHNS and CDR2 SASEGT. V lost 6 bases and J lost 5, with 7 bases in between. The CDR3 is 11 amino acids. In DNA form, the CDR3 reads TGTGCCAGCAGCCAAACGGAGACCCAGTACTTC. This gives the protein CASSQTETQYF.

V is TRBV5-1 and J is TRBJ1-5, with TRBD1 identical over 8 bases. The CDR3 sequence is 17 residues long. CDR1 is SGHRS and CDR2 is YFSETQ in the germline V gene. Losses at the gene ends were 0 bases for V and 6 bases for J; bases not matched to a gene: 11. The CDR3 reads CASSLESPGTGGQPQHF. DNA of the CDR3: TGCGCCAGCAGCTTGGAATCCCCCGGGACAGGTGGTCAGCCCCAGCATTTT.

CDR3 DNA sequence: TGCAGCGCCATCCTGGGAGGGAATGAAAAACTGTTTTTT. Its translation is CSAILGGNEKLFF. The chain employs TRBV29-1 and TRBJ1-4; D gene ambiguous. With 7 bases removed from V and 5 bases from J, the gap between germline ends came to 14 bases. CDR3 length equals 13 residues. Germline V gene lookup returns CDR1 SQVTM and CDR2 ANQGSEA.

For the CDR3, the DNA is TGTGCCAGCAGTTTAACTTCAGGACAGGGTAGCAATCAGCCCCAGCATTTT. This encodes CASSLTSGQGSNQPQHF. The rearrangement links TRBV28 to TRBJ1-5; TRBD1 matches 8 bases. CDR3 length: 17 residues. The ends lost 2 bases at V and 0 bases at J; junction bases unmatched: 6. Germline lookup yields CDR1 MDHEN and CDR2 SYDVKM.

For this clone: At the DNA level, this CDR3 is encoded by other sequences in the same sample as well. The rearrangement links TRBV10-3 to TRBJ2-1; 8 nucleotides line up with TRBD1. Germline V CDR1 and CDR2: ENHRY, SYGVKD. The J segment lost 1 base and the V segment lost 5 bases, leaving 1 base of the junction unmatched. The CDR3 is made up of 14 amino acids. The CDR3 DNA reads TGTGCCATCAGTAGACAGGGGTCCTACAATGAGCAGTTCTTC. It yields the protein CAISRQGSYNEQFF.

This rearrangement joins TRBV25-1 to TRBJ1-2; D gene uncertain. Trimming pared 3 bases from V and 1 base from J, leaving 9 bases between. Germline V gene sequence: CDR1 MGHDK, CDR2 SYGVNS. The CDR3 extends over 14 amino acids. CDR3 in DNA: TGTGCCAGCAGTGAGGTCCTCCATAACTATGGCTACACCTTC. Translation: CASSEVLHNYGYTF.

Regarding this clone: Other nucleotide sequences from this sample produce the same CDR3. The chain is built from TRBV7-9 and TRBJ2-3; a possible D gene is TRBD2 (5 bases). V was trimmed by 2 bases and J by 0 bases, leaving 6 bases between them. This CDR3 region has 14 residues. CDR1 and CDR2 (germline): SEHNR, FQNEAQ (reference sequence). The CDR3 bases are TGTGCCAGCAGCTTAAGAGGGAGCACAGATACGCAGTATTTT. Its translation: CASSLRGSTDTQYF.